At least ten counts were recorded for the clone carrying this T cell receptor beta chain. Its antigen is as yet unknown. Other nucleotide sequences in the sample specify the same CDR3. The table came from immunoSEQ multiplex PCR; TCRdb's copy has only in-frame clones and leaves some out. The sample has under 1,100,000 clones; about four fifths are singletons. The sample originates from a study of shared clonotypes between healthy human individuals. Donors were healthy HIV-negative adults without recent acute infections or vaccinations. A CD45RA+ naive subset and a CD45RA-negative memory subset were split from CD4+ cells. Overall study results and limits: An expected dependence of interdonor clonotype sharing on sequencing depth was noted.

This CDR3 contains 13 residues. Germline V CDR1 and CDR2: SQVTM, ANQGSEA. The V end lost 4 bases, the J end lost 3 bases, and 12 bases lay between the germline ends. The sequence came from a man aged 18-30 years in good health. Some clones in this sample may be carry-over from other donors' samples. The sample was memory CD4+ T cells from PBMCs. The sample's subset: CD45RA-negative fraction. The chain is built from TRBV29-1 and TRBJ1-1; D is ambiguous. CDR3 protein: CSVATIPYTEAFF. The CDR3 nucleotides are TGCAGCGTTGCCACTATTCCCTACACTGAAGCTTTCTTT. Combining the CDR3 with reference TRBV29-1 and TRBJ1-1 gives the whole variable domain SAVISQKPSRDICQRGTSLTIQCQVDSQVTMMFWYRQQPGQSLTLIATANQGSEATYESGFVIDKFPISRPNLTFSTLTVSNMSPEDSSIYLCSVATIPYTEAFFGQGTRLTVV.